The rows below give T cell receptor beta chains drawn from one sample of a study of OX40 agonist ivuxolimab in advanced cancers. TCRdb's table, derived via immunoSEQ multiplex PCR, lists solely in-frame clones and lacks some. The sample records tens of thousands of clones, under 90% being singletons. The specimen was CD4+ or CD8+ T cells sorted from blood, collected in a trial of the OX40 agonist ivuxolimab. The receptor set was obtained from an adult with an advanced solid tumor such as melanoma, head and neck, liver or kidney cancer. Each CDR3 is given with its conserved first and last residue. The D gene is left open where the match is weak. Clone size is shown for a subset of rows, as once, few, many or a class of expanded clone.

clone_size	v_call	d_call	j_call	cdr3_aa	cdr3_nt
-	TRBV19	-	TRBJ1-1	CASSFVRGKNTEAFF	TGTGCCAGTAGTTTTGTCAGGGGAAAGAACACTGAAGCTTTCTTT
-	TRBV9	TRBD1	TRBJ1-2	CASSGQGFDGYTF	TGTGCCAGCAGCGGACAGGGTTTCGATGGCTACACCTTC
-	TRBV19	-	TRBJ2-2	CASSANSGTNTGELFF	TGTGCCAGTAGTGCAAATAGCGGAACCAACACCGGGGAGCTGTTTTTT
-	TRBV2	-	TRBJ1-5	CASSDGRAPGRSRYSNQPQHF	TGTGCCAGCAGTGACGGCAGGGCGCCAGGTCGCTCCCGATATAGCAATCAGCCCCAGCATTTT
-	TRBV28	-	TRBJ1-5	CASRRRGTNSNQPQHF	TGTGCCAGCAGACGGAGAGGGACAAATAGCAATCAGCCCCAGCATTTT
-	TRBV5-4	-	TRBJ1-2	CASSSPSRVFGYTF	TGTGCCAGCAGCTCCCCGTCCCGGGTATTTGGCTACACCTTC
-	TRBV2	TRBD1	TRBJ2-5	CASSAGTVKGETQYF	TGTGCCAGCAGTGCCGGGACAGTGAAGGGGGAGACCCAGTACTTC
-	TRBV19	-	TRBJ1-5	CASSIQRTQPQHF	TGTGCCAGTAGTATACAGAGGACTCAGCCCCAGCATTTT
-	TRBV5-1	-	TRBJ1-4	CASSKQVASTNEKLFF	TGCGCCAGCAGCAAACAGGTTGCGTCGACTAATGAAAAACTGTTTTTT
few	TRBV28	-	TRBJ2-7	CASRPMRGNTFYEQYF	TGTGCCAGCAGACCTATGAGGGGCAACACGTTCTACGAGCAGTACTTC
-	TRBV6-5	-	TRBJ2-2	CASSYLAGELFF	TGTGCCAGCAGTTACCTAGCCGGGGAGCTGTTTTTT
-	TRBV5-8	-	TRBJ1-3	CASSLLLFGFGGNTIYF	TGTGCCAGCAGCTTGCTATTATTTGGTTTTGGTGGAAACACCATATATTTT
once	TRBV11-2	TRBD1	TRBJ2-7	CASSSGQGENF	TGTGCCAGCAGCTCCGGACAGGGAGAGAACTTC
-	TRBV28	TRBD1	TRBJ2-7	CASSSPARTGTSYEQYF	TGTGCCAGCAGTTCCCCTGCCCGGACAGGAACTTCCTACGAGCAGTACTTC
-	TRBV5-4	TRBD1	TRBJ1-4	CASSLTGASNEKLFF	TGTGCCAGCAGCCTGACAGGGGCCAGTAATGAAAAACTGTTTTTT
-	TRBV7-2	-	TRBJ2-7	CASSLAGNYEQYF	TGTGCCAGCAGCTTAGCGGGGAACTACGAGCAGTACTTC
-	TRBV19	-	TRBJ1-2	CASSRQNYGYTF	TGTGCCAGTAGCCGACAGAACTATGGCTACACCTTC
-	TRBV19	-	TRBJ2-3	CASKKGHATSTDTQYF	TGTGCCAGTAAAAAGGGACATGCAACTAGCACAGATACGCAGTATTTT